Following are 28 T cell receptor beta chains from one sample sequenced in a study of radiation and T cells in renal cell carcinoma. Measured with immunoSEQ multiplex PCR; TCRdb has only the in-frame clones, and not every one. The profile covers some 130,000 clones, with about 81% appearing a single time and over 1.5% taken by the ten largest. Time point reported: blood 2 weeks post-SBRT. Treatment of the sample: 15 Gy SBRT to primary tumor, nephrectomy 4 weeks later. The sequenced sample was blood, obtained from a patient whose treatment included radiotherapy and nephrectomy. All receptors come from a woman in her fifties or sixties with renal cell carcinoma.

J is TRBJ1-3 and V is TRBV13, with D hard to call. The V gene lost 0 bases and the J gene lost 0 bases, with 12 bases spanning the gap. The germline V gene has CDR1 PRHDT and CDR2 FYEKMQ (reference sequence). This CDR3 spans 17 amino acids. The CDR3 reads CASSLGGPMVSGNTIYF. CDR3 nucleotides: TGTGCCAGCAGCTTAGGAGGACCCATGGTCTCTGGAAACACCATATATTTT. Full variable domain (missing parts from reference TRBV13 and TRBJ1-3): AAGVIQSPRHLIKEKRETATLKCYPIPRHDTVYWYQQGPGQDPQFLISFYEKMQSDKGSIPDRFSAQQFSDYHSELNMSSLELGDSALYFCASSLGGPMVSGNTIYFGEGSWLTVV.

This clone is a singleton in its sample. CDR3 DNA sequence: TGTGCCAGCATTCCTGGAACAGCGAACACCGGGGAGCTGTTTTTT. It encodes CASIPGTANTGELFF. This chain links TRBV2 with TRBJ2-2; D is ambiguous. V shed 7 bases and J shed 0 bases, with 12 bases lying between them. Germline assignment: CDR1 SNHLY and CDR2 FYNNEI. The CDR3 is made up of 15 amino acids.

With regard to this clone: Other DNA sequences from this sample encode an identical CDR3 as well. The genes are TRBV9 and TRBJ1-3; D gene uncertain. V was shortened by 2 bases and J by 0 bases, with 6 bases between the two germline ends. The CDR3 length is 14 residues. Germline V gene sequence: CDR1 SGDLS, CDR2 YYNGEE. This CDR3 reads CASSVDLSGNTIYF. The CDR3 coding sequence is TGTGCCAGCAGCGTGGATCTCTCTGGAAACACCATATATTTT.

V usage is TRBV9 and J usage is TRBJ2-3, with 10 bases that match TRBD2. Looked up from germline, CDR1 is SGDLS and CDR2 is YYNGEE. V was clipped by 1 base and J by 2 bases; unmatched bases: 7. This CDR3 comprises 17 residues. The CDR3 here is CASSVSAAGGNTDTQYF. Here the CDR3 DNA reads TGTGCCAGCAGCGTAAGCGCAGCGGGGGGGAACACAGATACGCAGTATTTT. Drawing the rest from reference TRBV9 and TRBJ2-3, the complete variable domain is DSGVTQTPKHLITATGQRVTLRCSPRSGDLSVYWYQQSLDQGLQFLIQYYNGEERAKGNILERFSAQQFPDLHSELNLSSLELGDSALYFCASSVSAAGGNTDTQYFGPGTRLTVL.

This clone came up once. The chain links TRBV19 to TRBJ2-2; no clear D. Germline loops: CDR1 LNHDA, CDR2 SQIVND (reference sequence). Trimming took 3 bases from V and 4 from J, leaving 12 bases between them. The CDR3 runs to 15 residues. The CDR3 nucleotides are TGTGCCAGTAGTATGGGTGGATGGGGCACCGGGGAGCTGTTTTTT. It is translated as CASSMGGWGTGELFF.

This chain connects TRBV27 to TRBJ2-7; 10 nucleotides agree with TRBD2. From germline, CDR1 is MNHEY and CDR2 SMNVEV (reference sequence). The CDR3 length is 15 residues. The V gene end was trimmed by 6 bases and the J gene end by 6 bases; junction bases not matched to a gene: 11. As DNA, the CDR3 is TGTGCCAGCAGCATATCACTAGCGGGGCTTAGCGAGCAGTACTTC. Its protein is CASSISLAGLSEQYF.

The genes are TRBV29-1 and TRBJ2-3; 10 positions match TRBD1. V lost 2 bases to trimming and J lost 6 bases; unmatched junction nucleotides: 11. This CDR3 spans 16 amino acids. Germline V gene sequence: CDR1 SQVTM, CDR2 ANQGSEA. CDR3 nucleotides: TGCAGCGTTGAACCCACGGACAGGGGGAATCGGGATACGCAGTATTTT. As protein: CSVEPTDRGNRDTQYF.

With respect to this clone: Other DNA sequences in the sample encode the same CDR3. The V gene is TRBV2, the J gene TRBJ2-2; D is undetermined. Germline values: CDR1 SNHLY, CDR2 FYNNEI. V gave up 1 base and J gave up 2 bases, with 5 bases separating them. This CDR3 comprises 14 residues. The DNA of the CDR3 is TGTGCCAGCAGTGAAGGCCAAAACACCGGGGAGCTGTTTTTT. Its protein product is CASSEGQNTGELFF. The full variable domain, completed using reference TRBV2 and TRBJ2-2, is EPEVTQTPSHQVTQMGQEVILRCVPISNHLYFYWYRQILGQKVEFLVSFYNNEISEKSEIFDDQFSVERPDGSNFTLKIRSTKLEDSAMYFCASSEGQNTGELFFGEGSRLTVL.

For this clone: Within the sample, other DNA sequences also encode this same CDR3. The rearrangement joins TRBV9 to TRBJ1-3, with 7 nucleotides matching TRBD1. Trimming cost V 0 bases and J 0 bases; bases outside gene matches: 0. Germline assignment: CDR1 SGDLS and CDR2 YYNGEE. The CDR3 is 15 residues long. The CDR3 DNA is TGTGCCAGCAGCGTAGGGGACAGCTCTGGAAACACCATATATTTT. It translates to CASSVGDSSGNTIYF. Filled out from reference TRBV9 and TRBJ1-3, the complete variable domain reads DSGVTQTPKHLITATGQRVTLRCSPRSGDLSVYWYQQSLDQGLQFLIQYYNGEERAKGNILERFSAQQFPDLHSELNLSSLELGDSALYFCASSVGDSSGNTIYFGEGSWLTVV.

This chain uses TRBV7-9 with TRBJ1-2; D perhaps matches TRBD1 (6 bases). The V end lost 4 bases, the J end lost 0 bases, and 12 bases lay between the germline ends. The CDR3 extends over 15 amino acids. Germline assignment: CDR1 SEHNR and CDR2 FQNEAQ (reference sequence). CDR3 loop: CASSSGVLANYGYTF. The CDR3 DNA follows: TGTGCCAGCAGCTCAGGGGTCCTAGCTAACTATGGCTACACCTTC.

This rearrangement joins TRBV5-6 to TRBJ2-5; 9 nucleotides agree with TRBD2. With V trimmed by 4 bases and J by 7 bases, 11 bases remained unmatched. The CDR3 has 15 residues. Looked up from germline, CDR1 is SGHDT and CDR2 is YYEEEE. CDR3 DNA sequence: TGTGCCAGCAGCACGGGGGGGACTAGCAAAGGGACCCAGTACTTC. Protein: CASSTGGTSKGTQYF.

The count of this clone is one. The CDR3 nucleotides read TGCGCCAGCAGGCCTGACAGGGTCGTTGACGGGGAGCTGTTTTTT. The encoded protein is CASRPDRVVDGELFF. The V and J genes are TRBV5-1 and TRBJ2-2; 7 bases fit TRBD1. The junction had 11 bases not matched to a gene; V was cut back by 5 bases and J by 7 bases. Germline V gene lookup returns CDR1 SGHRS and CDR2 YFSETQ. The CDR3 sequence is 15 residues long.

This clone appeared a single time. The chain's CDR3 is CASRAGNSPLHF. The CDR3 region has the DNA TGTGCCAGCAGGGCGGGAAATTCACCCCTCCACTTT. The rearrangement joins TRBV6-5 to TRBJ1-6; no clear D. The V end was cut by 6 bases, the J end by 7 bases, with 7 bases between. This CDR3 region has 12 residues. The germline V gene has CDR1 MNHEY and CDR2 SVGAGI.

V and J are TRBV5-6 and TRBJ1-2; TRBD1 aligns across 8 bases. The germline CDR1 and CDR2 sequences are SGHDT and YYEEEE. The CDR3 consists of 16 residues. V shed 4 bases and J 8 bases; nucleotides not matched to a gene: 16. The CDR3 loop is CASSLLSRDRQRGYTF. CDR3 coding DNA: TGTGCCAGCAGCCTGCTGTCCCGGGACAGGCAGAGGGGCTACACCTTC.

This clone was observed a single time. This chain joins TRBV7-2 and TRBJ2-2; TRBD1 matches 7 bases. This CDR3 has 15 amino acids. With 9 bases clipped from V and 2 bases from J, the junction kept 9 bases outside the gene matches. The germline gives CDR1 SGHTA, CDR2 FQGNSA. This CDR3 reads CASREGGGNTGELFF. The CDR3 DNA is TGTGCCAGTCGGGAAGGGGGCGGAAACACCGGGGAGCTGTTTTTT. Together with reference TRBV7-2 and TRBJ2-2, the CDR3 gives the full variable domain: GAGVSQSPSNKVTEKGKDVELRCDPISGHTALYWYRQSLGQGLEFLIYFQGNSAPDKSGLPSDRFSAERTGGSVSTLTIQRTQQEDSAVYLCASREGGGNTGELFFGEGSRLTVL.

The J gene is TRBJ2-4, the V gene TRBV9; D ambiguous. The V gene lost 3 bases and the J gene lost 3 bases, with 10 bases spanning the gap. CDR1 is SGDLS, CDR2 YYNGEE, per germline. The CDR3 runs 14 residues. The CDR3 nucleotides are TGTGCCAGCAGCGGTGGAAAGGGCAAAAACATTCAGTACTTC. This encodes CASSGGKGKNIQYF.

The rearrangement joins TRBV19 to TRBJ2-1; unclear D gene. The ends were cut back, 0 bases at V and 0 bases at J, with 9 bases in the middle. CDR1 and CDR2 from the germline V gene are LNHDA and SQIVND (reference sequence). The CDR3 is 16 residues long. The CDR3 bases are TGTGCCAGTAGTATAGAACTACCTGGCTCCTACAATGAGCAGTTCTTC. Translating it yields CASSIELPGSYNEQFF.

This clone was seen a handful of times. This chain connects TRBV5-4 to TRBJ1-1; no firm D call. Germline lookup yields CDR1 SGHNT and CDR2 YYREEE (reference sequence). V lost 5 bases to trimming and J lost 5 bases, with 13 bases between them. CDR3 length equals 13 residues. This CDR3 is CASRWMGGTEAFF. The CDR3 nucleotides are TGTGCCAGCAGGTGGATGGGAGGGACTGAAGCTTTCTTT.

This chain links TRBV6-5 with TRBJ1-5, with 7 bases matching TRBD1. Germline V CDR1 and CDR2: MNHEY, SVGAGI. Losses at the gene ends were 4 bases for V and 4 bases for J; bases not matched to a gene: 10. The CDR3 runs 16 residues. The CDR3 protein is CASSSHRTGYNQPQHF. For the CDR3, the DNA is TGTGCCAGCAGTTCCCATAGGACAGGCTATAATCAGCCCCAGCATTTT.

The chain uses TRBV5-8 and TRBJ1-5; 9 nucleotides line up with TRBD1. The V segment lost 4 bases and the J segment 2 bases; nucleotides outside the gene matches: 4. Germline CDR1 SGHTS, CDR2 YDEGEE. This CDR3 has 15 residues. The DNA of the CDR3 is TGTGCCAGCAGCCTCTGGACAGGGGGCAATCAGCCCCAGCATTTT. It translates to CASSLWTGGNQPQHF.

In DNA form, the CDR3 reads TGCGCCAGCAGCTTGGCCGATAATTCACCCCTCCACTTT. Translation: CASSLADNSPLHF. This chain uses TRBV5-1 with TRBJ1-6; D remains ambiguous. Trimming removed 0 bases from V and 5 bases from J, with 3 bases in between. CDR1 and CDR2 from the germline V gene are SGHRS and YFSETQ. The CDR3 sequence is 13 residues long.

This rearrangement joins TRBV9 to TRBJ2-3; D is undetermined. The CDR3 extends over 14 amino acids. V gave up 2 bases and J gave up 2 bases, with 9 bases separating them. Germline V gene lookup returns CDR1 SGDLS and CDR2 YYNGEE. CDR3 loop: CASSVGPYTDTQYF. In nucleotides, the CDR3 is TGTGCCAGCAGCGTCGGGCCCTACACAGATACGCAGTATTTT.

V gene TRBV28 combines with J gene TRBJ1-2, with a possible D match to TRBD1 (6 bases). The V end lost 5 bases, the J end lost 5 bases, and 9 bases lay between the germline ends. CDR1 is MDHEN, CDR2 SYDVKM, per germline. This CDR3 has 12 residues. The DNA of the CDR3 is TGTGCCAGCAGTCGGACAGTTTATGGCTACACCTTC. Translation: CASSRTVYGYTF.

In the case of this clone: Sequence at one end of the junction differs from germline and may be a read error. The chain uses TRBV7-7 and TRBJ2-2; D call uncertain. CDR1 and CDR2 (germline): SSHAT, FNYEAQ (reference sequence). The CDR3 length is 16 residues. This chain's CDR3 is CASSQGRMVNTGELFF. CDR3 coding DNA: TGTGCTAGCAGCCAAGGACGGATGGTTAACACCGGGGAGCTGTTTTTT.

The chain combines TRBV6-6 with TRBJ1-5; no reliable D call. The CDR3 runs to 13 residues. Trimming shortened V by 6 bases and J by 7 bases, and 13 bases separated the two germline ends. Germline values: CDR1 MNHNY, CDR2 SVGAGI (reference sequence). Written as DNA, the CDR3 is TGTGCCAGCAGCTCGACCTCGCAACAGCCCCAGCATTTT. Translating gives CASSSTSQQPQHF.

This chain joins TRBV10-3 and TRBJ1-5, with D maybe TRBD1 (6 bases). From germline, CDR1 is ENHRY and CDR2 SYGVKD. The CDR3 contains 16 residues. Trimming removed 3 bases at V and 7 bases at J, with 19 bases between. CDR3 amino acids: CAISDKLKGEEQPQHF. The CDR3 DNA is TGTGCCATCAGTGACAAGCTTAAGGGGGAGGAACAGCCCCAGCATTTT.

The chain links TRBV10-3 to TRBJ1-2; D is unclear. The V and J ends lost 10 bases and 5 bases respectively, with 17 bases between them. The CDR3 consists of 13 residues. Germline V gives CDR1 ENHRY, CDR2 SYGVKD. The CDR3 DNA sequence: TGTGCCACCAAGAACGGGGAATCTTATGGCTACACCTTC. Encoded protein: CATKNGESYGYTF.

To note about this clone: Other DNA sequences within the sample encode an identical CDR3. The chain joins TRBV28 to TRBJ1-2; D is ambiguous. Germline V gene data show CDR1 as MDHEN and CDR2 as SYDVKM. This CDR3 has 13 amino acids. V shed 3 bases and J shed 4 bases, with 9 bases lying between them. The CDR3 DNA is TGTGCCAGCAGTTTGGGAACAGTCTATGGCTACACCTTC. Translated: CASSLGTVYGYTF.